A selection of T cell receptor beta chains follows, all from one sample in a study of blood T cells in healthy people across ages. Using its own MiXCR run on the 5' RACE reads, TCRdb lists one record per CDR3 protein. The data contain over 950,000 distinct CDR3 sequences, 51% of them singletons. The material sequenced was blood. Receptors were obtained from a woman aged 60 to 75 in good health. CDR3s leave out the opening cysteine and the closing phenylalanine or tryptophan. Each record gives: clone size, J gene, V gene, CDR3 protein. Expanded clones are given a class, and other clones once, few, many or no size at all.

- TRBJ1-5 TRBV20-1 SAREGTGTNQPQH
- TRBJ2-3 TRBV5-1 ASSPGTDSTDTQY
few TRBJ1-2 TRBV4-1 ASSREQGAYGYT
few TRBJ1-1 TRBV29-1 SFGEGMNTEAF
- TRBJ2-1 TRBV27 ASSLSIGQGSSEQF
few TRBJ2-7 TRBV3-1 ASSSTWGAASYEQY
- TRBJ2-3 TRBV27 ASSLSLAGAFRATDTQY
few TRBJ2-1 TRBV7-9 ASSLGAGGPLDEQF
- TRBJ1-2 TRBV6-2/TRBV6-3 ASSQTIFGMYGYT
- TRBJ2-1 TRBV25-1 ASRASQSRQF
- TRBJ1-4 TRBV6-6 ASSSTDATNEKLF
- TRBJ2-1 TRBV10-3 AISAPLKNSSYNEQF
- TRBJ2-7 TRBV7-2 ASRNPGLYEQY
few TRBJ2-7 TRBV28 ASSSQGADGYEQY
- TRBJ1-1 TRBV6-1 ASSDPIRGNTEAF